The rows below give T cell receptor beta chains drawn from one sample of a study of regulatory T cells in long-lasting Graves disease. Via MiXCR, TCRdb re-called the multiplex PCR reads, giving one row per CDR3 protein. Of fewer than 450,000 distinct CDR3 sequences in the sample, roughly a quarter were seen once. The sample here was peripheral blood mononuclear cells (PBMCs), taken when the disease was refractory, from a patient treated with antithyroid drugs. The source is a female donor with Graves disease. Each CDR3 is given with its conserved first and last residue.

v_gene,j_gene,CDR3aa
TRBV4-1,TRBJ1-6,CASSQEAGYSPLHF
TRBV12-3/TRBV12-4,TRBJ1-1,CASSRDRAQKGEAFF
TRBV20-1,TRBJ2-7,CSAGLPGLAVEQYF
TRBV28,TRBJ1-1,CASSRRQTPAFF
TRBV5-4,TRBJ2-2,CASSLERTPNTGELFF
TRBV6-2/TRBV6-3,TRBJ1-5,CASSGARGGNQPQHF
TRBV11-1,TRBJ2-1,CASSLVRVDEQFF
TRBV29-1,TRBJ2-7,CSVEPLGNEQYF
TRBV7-2,TRBJ2-7,CASSLADSPYEQYF
TRBV12-3/TRBV12-4,TRBJ2-3,CASSLAVPGLAGGADTQYF
TRBV20-1,TRBJ1-5,CSAGGTQGHNQPQHF
TRBV12-3/TRBV12-4,TRBJ2-3,CASTLPQAGPSTDTQYF
TRBV5-1,TRBJ1-2,CASSLAGGQGARFGYGYTF
TRBV12-3/TRBV12-4,TRBJ1-4,CASSFQTSGSGGILFF
TRBV29-1,TRBJ1-1,CSARDRNTEAFF
TRBV2,TRBJ2-6,CATKKTVVGTSGANVLTF
TRBV2,TRBJ1-5,CASKDREDQPQHF
TRBV7-3,TRBJ2-6,CASSNNPTGAGANVLTF
TRBV4-2,TRBJ1-5,CASSLRYRGNQPQHF
TRBV19,TRBJ2-7,CASSPIPTIAGAAYEQYF
TRBV2,TRBJ2-7,CASSEGRTQPGEQYF
TRBV27,TRBJ1-5,CASSSSTGIYQPQHF
TRBV6-1,TRBJ1-1,CASSEVPGNTEAFF
TRBV2,TRBJ2-2,CASTRGGGELFF
TRBV7-8,TRBJ2-3,CASSSQDTQYF
TRBV7-2,TRBJ1-5,CASSFRGPQHF
TRBV2,TRBJ2-7,CASSDWARGEQYF
TRBV28,TRBJ2-7,CASSFQSLAGGPSYEQYF
TRBV6-5,TRBJ2-3,CASSYSSGSTDTQYF